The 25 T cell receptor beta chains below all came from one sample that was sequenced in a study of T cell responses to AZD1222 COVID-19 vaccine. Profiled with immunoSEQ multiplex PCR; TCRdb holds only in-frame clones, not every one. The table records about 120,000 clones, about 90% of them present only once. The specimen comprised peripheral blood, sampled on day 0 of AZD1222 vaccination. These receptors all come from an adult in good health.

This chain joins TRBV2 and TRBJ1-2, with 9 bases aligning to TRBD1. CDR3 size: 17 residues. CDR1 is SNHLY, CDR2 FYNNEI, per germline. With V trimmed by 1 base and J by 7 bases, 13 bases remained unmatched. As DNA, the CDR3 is TGTGCCAGCAGTGAAGGAAGTTGGGACAGGGTTCCGCGTGGCTACACCTTC. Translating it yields CASSEGSWDRVPRGYTF.

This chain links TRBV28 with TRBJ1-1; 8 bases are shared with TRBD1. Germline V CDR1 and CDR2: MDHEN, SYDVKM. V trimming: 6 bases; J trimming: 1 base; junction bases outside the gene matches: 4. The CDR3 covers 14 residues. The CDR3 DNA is TGTGCCAGCAGCGAAACAGGGGGGAACACTGAAGCTTTCTTT. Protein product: CASSETGGNTEAFF.

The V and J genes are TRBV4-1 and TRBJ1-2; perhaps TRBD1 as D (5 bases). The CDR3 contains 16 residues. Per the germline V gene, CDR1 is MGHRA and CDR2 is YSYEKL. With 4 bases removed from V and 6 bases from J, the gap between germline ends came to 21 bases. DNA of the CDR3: TGCGCCAGCAGCCCAACTGAATTCAGGGAGGGGAATGGCTACACCTTC. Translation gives CASSPTEFREGNGYTF.

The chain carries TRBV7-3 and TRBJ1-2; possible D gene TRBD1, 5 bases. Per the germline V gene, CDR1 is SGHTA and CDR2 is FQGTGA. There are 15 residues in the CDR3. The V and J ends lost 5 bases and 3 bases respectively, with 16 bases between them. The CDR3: CASSPRGGVDYGYTF. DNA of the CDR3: TGTGCCAGCAGCCCCCGGGGGGGAGTGGACTATGGCTACACCTTC.

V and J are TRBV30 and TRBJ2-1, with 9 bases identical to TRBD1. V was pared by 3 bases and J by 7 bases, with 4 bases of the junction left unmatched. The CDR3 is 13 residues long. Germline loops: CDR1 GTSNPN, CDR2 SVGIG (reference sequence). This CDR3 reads CAWSGTGRNEQFF. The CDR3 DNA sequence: TGTGCCTGGAGCGGGACAGGGCGAAATGAGCAGTTCTTC.

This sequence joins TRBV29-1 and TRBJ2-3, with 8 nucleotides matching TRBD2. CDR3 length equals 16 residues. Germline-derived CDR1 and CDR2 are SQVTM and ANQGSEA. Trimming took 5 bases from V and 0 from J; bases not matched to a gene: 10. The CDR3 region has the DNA TGCAGCGTTAGAGGGGTGGCTAGCGGGAGCACAGATACGCAGTATTTT. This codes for CSVRGVASGSTDTQYF.

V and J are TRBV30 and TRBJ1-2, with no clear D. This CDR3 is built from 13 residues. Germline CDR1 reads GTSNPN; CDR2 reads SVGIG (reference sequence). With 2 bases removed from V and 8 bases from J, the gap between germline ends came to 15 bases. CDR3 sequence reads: CAWSKGGPGGYTF. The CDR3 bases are TGTGCCTGGAGTAAGGGCGGCCCTGGGGGCTACACCTTC.

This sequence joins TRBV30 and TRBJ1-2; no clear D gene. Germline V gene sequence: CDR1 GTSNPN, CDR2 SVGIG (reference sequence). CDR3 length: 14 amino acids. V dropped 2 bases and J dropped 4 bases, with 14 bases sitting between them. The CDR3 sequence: CAWSPPGPAYGYTF. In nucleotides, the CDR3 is TGTGCCTGGAGTCCACCGGGTCCGGCCTATGGCTACACCTTC.

CDR3 residues: CASSTPWGRGETQYF. CDR3 in DNA: TGTGCCAGCAGTACCCCCTGGGGGCGGGGAGAGACCCAGTACTTC. The rearrangement links TRBV2 to TRBJ2-5; D is tentatively TRBD1 or TRBD2 (6 bases each). In germline, CDR1 is SNHLY, CDR2 FYNNEI. V shed 5 bases and J shed 4 bases, with 17 bases lying between them. The length of the CDR3 is 15 residues.

The CDR3 loop reads CASSLTGKDQPQHF. CDR3 DNA: TGTGCCAGCAGCTTGACAGGGAAGGATCAGCCCCAGCATTTT. The chain recombines TRBV7-9 with TRBJ1-5; 7 positions agree with TRBD1. This CDR3 is built from 14 residues. With 3 bases clipped from V and 5 bases from J, the junction kept 4 bases outside the gene matches. The germline V gene encodes CDR1 SEHNR and CDR2 FQNEAQ (reference sequence). The full variable domain, with the rest looked up from reference TRBV7-9 and TRBJ1-5, is DTGVSQNPRHKITKRGQNVTFRCDPISEHNRLYWYRQTLGQGPEFLTYFQNEAQLEKSRLLSDRFSAERPKGSFSTLEIQRTEQGDSAMYLCASSLTGKDQPQHFGDGTRLSIL.

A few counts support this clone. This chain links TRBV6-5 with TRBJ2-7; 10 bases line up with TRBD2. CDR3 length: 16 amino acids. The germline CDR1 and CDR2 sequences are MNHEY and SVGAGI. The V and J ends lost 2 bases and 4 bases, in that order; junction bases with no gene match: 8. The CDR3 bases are TGTGCCAGCAGTTACCACGGAGGACTAGCGGCTTACGAGCAGTACTTC. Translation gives CASSYHGGLAAYEQYF.

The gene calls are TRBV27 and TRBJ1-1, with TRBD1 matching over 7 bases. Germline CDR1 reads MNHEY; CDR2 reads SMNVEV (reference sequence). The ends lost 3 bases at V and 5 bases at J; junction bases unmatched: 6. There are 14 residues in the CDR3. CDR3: CASSLRQGGTEAFF. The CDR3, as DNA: TGTGCCAGCAGTTTGAGGCAGGGGGGGACTGAAGCTTTCTTT.

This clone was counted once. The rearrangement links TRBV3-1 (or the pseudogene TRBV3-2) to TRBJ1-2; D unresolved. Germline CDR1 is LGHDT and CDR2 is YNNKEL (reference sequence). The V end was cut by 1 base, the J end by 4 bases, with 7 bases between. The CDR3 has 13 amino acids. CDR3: CASSQVSPYGYTF. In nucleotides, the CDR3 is TGTGCCAGCAGCCAAGTTAGTCCCTATGGCTACACCTTC.

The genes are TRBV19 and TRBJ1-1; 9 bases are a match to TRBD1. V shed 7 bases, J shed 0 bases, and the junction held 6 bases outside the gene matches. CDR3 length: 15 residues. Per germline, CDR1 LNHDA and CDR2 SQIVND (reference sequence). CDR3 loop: CASIPGQGLNTEAFF. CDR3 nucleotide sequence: TGTGCCAGTATCCCGGGACAGGGTTTGAACACTGAAGCTTTCTTT.

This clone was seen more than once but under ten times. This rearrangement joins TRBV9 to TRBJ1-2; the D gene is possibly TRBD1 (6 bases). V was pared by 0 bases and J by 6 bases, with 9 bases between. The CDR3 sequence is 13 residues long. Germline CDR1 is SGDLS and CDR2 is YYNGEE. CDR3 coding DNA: TGTGCCAGCAGCGTAGTGCAGGGGCATGGCTACACCTTC. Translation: CASSVVQGHGYTF.

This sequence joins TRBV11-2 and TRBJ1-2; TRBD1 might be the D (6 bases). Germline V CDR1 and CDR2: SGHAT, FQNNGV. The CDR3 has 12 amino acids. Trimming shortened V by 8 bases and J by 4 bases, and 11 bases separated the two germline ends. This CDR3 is CASAADSYGYTF. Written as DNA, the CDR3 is TGTGCCAGCGCGGCGGACAGCTATGGCTACACCTTC.

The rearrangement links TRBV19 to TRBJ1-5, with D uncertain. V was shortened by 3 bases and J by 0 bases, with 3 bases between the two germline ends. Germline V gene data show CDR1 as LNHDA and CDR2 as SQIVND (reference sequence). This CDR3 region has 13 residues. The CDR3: CASSMGSNQPQHF. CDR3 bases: TGTGCCAGTAGTATGGGTAGCAATCAGCCCCAGCATTTT.

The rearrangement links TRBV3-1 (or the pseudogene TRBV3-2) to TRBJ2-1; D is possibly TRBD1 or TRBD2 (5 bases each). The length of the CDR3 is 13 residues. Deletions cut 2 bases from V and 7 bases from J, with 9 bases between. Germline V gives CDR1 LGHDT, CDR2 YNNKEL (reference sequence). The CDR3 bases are TGTGCCAGCAGCCAAAGGGGAGTTAATGAGCAGTTCTTC. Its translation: CASSQRGVNEQFF.

In nucleotides, the CDR3 is TGTGCCTGGAGTGCACAGGGGAATGAGCAGTTCTTC. Translated: CAWSAQGNEQFF. J is TRBJ2-1 and V is TRBV30; 7 bases align to TRBD1. The CDR3 loop spans 12 amino acids. Germline CDR1 is GTSNPN and CDR2 is SVGIG (reference sequence). V lost 1 base to trimming and J lost 7 bases; unmatched junction nucleotides: 1.

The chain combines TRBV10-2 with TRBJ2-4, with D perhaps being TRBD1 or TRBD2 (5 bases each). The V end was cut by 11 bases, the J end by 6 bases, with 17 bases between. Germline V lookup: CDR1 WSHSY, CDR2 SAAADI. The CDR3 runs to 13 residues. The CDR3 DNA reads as TGCGCCTCGAGAGGGGAAACACCAAACATTCAGTACTTC. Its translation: CASRGETPNIQYF.

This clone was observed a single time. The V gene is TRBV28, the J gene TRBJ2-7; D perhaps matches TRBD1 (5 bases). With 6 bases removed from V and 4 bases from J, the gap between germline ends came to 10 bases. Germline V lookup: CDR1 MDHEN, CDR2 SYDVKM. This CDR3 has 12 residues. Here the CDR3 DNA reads TGTGCCAGCAGACTGCAGGGATACGAGCAGTACTTC. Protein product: CASRLQGYEQYF.

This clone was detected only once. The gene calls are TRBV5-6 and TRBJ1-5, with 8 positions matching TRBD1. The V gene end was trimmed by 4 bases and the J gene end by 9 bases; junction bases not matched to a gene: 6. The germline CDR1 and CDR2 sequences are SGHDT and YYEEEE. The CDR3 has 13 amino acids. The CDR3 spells CASSRTGSRPQHF. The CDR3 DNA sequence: TGTGCCAGCAGCCGGACAGGGTCCCGGCCCCAGCATTTT.

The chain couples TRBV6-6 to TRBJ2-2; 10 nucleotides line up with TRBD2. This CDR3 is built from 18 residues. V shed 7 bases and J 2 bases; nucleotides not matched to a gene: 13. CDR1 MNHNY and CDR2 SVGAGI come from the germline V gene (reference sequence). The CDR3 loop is CASTRGGVAGGNTGELFF. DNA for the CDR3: TGTGCCAGCACTCGAGGGGGGGTAGCGGGAGGCAACACCGGGGAGCTGTTTTTT.

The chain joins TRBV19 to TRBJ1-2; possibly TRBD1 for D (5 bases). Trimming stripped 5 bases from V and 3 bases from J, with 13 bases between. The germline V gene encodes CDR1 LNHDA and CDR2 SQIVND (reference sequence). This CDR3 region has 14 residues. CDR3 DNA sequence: TGTGCCAGTAGTTTCCTCCGGGGGGACTATGGCTACACCTTC. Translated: CASSFLRGDYGYTF.

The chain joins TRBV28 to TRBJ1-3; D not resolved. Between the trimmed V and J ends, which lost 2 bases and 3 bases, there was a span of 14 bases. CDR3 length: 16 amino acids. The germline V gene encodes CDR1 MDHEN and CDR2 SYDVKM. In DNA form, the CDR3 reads TGTGCCAGCAGTTTACGCCCCCGAGGAGGTGGAAACACCATATATTTT. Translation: CASSLRPRGGGNTIYF. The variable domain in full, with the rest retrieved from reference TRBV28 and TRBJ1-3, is DVKVTQSSRYLVKRTGEKVFLECVQDMDHENMFWYRQDPGLGLRLIYFSYDVKMKEKGDIPEGYSVSREKKERFSLILESASTNQTSMYLCASSLRPRGGGNTIYFGEGSWLTVV.